A single T cell receptor (beta chain) is shown here with its context. Its target is not known. Trimming removed 2 bases at V and 6 bases at J, with 17 bases between. The CDR3 consists of 16 residues. Germline-derived CDR1 and CDR2 are LGHNT and FRNRAP. Cultured CD4+ T cell DNA underwent sequencing with the Oncomine TCR Beta short-read assay. TCRdb independently ran MiXCR on the PCR reads; one entry per CDR3 protein. The sample lists 7,500 to 9,500 distinct CDR3 sequences, about half seen once, with more than 6.5% in the top ten. This entry belongs to a study of vaccination and CD4 T cells after COVID-19. Across the whole study: Convalescent study patients returned SARS-CoV-2 positive nasal swab PCR results, with several mild cases and one severe.

Treatment indicated: roughly 10-day PBMC culture with coronavirus spike peptide pools or control peptides (ViraFEST assay). Spanning March to December 2020, the positive PCR dates came before US Alpha, Beta and Delta variants. The authors replaced half the medium with fresh IL-2 medium on days 3 and 7. Study findings and constraints: The rise in median SARS-CoV-2-reactive clonotypes, from around 20 to 38, was not significant.

The chain couples TRBV12-5 to TRBJ1-5, with D possibly TRBD1 on 6 matching bases. The source of this sequence is a human donor who had recovered from COVID-19. The sample taken for sequencing was CD4+ T cells from blood, cultured in vitro. CDR3 DNA: TGTGCTAGTGGTTTGAAAACCAGGGGTTTGAGTCAGCCCCAGCATTTT. As protein: CASGLKTRGLSQPQHF.